This T cell receptor beta chain was sequenced for a study of cytomegalovirus exposure and HLA in healthy donors (TCRdb year 2017). Some background on the complete study: According to an earlier analysis of several hundred of the donors, some 170 million T cells yielded approximately 120 million unique TCR beta sequences and roughly 280 Gb of sequence data. Every discovery cohort repertoire had been produced on one sequencing platform. In a later analysis, previously published TCR beta repertoires from several hundred donors were re-analyzed and high-resolution HLA genotyping was added so that TCR occurrence patterns could be studied. High-throughput TCR immunosequencing, statistical association of individual TCRs with disease status, and machine learning were combined to predict cytomegalovirus infection status. The study profiled the T cell repertoires of about 720 subjects by immunosequencing and related them to cytomegalovirus serostatus. Rather than using new phenotypic data, the later analysis identified candidate immune exposures from TCR beta sequences and from how often those sequences occurred across donors. On average, approximately 250,000 unique TCR beta nucleotide sequences were sequenced per donor among about 400 genotyped donors of the cohort, with roughly 19% of those sequences being non-productive. The aim of the study was to test whether cataloging public T cell receptors could identify signatures of past pathogen exposure. A later genetic analysis used genome-wide SNP genotypes for 398 of the 666 donors, treating that subset as a discovery cohort. Both class I and class II loci were covered by HLA typing, at four-digit resolution. An earlier analysis of 587 of the donors used high-throughput TCR beta sequencing to judge whether each TCR beta V gene segment behaved as functional or pseudogenic. Of the 300 to 400 genotyped donors, over 65% fell in the genetic ancestry cluster associated with self-reported Caucasian donors. The number of typed donors differed by locus: roughly 629-630 for A, B, C, DRB1 and DQB1; 522 for DQA1; around 610 for DPA1; and about 450 for DPB1. Alongside the repertoire data, information on donor age, sex, ethnicity and CMV serostatus was compiled. Roughly five DR-DQ haplotypes were handled as single units for association and clustering, since linkage in the cohort was strong. A separate validation cohort of approximately 130 different subjects was used in addition to the 666-subject first cohort. Roughly 300 gigabases of sequencing data and 70 million to 100 million unique TCR sequences were included in an early release covering 550 to 650 HLA-typed donors. Beyond this particular receptor, the publication reports: The classifier was reported to diagnose cytomegalovirus status with high specificity and sensitivity in both the original cohort and the validation cohort. Because counts were too low, approximately 18 rarely observed V segments, including chromosome 9 orphons, were excluded from the earlier analysis of roughly 580 of the donors. A later analysis found that most CMV-associated TCR beta chains appeared HLA-restricted, with HLA associations seemingly driven largely by CMV exposure. Some IMGT-functional V segments, including TRBV6-2 and TRBV6-3, could not be distinguished by the 87-base-pair reads and were therefore excluded. A later analysis reported that several top co-occurrence clusters appeared linked to parvovirus B19, influenza, CMV and Epstein-Barr virus. In a later analysis, HLA-associated TCR beta chains showed more clonal expansion and lower generation probabilities than non-associated chains that were equally common. The study listed 150 to 200 TCR beta chains as associated with cytomegalovirus. An association between a missense DCLRE1C variant and V-gene and J-gene trimming of TCR beta chains was found in a later genetic analysis and replicated in an independent cohort. Correlated functional status among segregating V segments might be attributable to linkage disequilibrium, but an unknown experimental factor could not be ruled out. In a later analysis, around 15,000 TCR beta sequences were associated with specific HLA alleles at a false discovery rate of 0.05. Because HLA typing was missing for some donors at each locus, association tests included only the typed subset. In vitro tests confirmed that a few of the cytomegalovirus-associated TCR beta chains recognize cytomegalovirus antigens. According to a later genetic analysis, donors in an Asian-associated ancestry cluster had fewer N-insertions in productive TCRs than the approximately 630-donor mean. Presence/absence analyses assumed roughly uniform sequencing depth across donors, an assumption that may not hold. The cohort was sequenced for TCR beta chains only, and without alpha or paired-chain data the features that could be detected were limited. For the cohort, immune exposure information was limited to CMV serostatus. When HLA alleles, especially DR and DQ, strongly co-occurred, TCR associations were difficult to assign to individual alleles. A further reported finding was that TCR beta sequences accurately predicted the HLA-A and HLA-B alleles for most subjects in the first cohort. In an earlier analysis of some 500 of the donors, most TCR beta V segments were observed in productive rearrangements about 87% or about 30% of the time, broadly matching IMGT annotations. In a later analysis, the rate of TCR association differed among HLA loci, with DRB1 alleles having the most associated TCRs and HLA-C alleles having the fewest. According to the authors, the approach could potentially be generalized to other disease states and immunological phenotypes. A cluster of highly shared sequence variants was judged likely to represent a technical artifact of the sequencing pipeline. Most TCR sequences were seen in very few donors, while some public TCRs were found in many individuals.

Per the germline V gene, SGHVS is the CDR1 and FQNEAQ is the CDR2. V ends up 2 bases short and J 4 bases short, with an unmatched junction base count of 8. The CDR3 has 15 amino acids, counting the end cysteine and phenylalanine. The DNA shown is the 45-base CDR3, in frame from base 1. With respect to this clone: Its specific antigen is unknown.

In total, over 600 healthy bone marrow donors made up the cohort. At the time of sampling, every cohort member was nominally healthy, though immune exposures that went unrecorded were likely present. The donor tested CMV seronegative and was one of the 352 seronegative cohort members. A peripheral blood sample was provided by each donor, and peripheral blood mononuclear cells were used for TCR beta sequencing. The Qiagen DNeasy Blood Extraction Kit was used to extract genomic DNA from the blood cell samples. Libraries were prepared through the immunoSEQ multiplex PCR assay. A mixture of 60 forward primers for TCR Vbeta segments and 13 reverse primers for TCR Jbeta segments was used in the multiplex PCR. A multiplex PCR assay on genomic DNA amplified the CDR3 region of rearranged TCR beta genes. The amplified TCR beta libraries were sequenced on the Illumina HiSeq System as 87-base-pair reads. For the original study's pipeline: In a later analysis, 70 million to 95 million unique TCR beta chains were counted across the roughly 610 repertoires, and roughly 11 million of these chains were shared by at least two donors. Raw reads were error-corrected and collapsed into unique sequences by a nearest-neighbor algorithm in which closely related sequences were merged to remove PCR and sequencing errors. To assign V, D and J gene segments, CDR3 sequences were aligned to IMGT reference sequences. For a sequence to be retained, at least a six-nucleotide match to both a V gene segment and a J gene segment was required. A rearrangement was called productive if the CDR3 had no stop codons and remained in frame with V and J, and every other rearrangement was called non-productive. CDR3 was defined by IMGT convention, running from the second conserved V-encoded cysteine to the conserved J-encoded phenylalanine. The earlier analysis of approximately 590 of the donors excluded any sequence lacking an unambiguous match to a single V gene segment. An earlier analysis of a few hundred of the donors called V segments functional above 56.7% productive rearrangements and segregating when the between-donor standard deviation exceeded 5%. A statistical classification framework was built to diagnose cytomegalovirus status from the catalog of TCR beta chain sequences. In a later analysis, V and J genes were assigned by comparing TCR nucleotide sequences against IMGT/GENE-DB human TR gene sequences. In a later analysis, CDR3 sequences and most-parsimonious VDJ recombination scenarios were assigned using the TCRdist pipeline. In a later analysis, every TCR beta chain was defined by the combination of its CDR3 amino acid sequence and its V-gene family, and reads without a unique V-gene family were dropped. To address suspected cross-contamination and a sequencing artifact, a later analysis removed 550 to 750 highly shared, low-generation-probability nucleotide sequences. For each public chain, a later analysis derived a clonal expansion index from normalized ranks of inferred template counts within each repertoire. Generation probabilities in a later analysis came from a VDJ recombination model fitted to out-of-frame rearrangements, and those results were checked against IGoR. In a later analysis, hypergeometric tests were used to score TCR-TCR, TCR-HLA and TCR-CMV co-occurrence, with a repertoire-size bias correction applied to TCR pairs. To estimate false discovery rates, a later analysis permuted the HLA or CMV assignments 20 times. In a later analysis, co-occurring TCRs were grouped using DBSCAN, with TCRdist sequence similarity added in when clustering inside HLA-allele-positive subsets. Repertoires with fewer than 30,000 or more than 120,000 public chains, plus five repertoires with anomalous nucleotide sharing, were excluded from co-occurrence clustering. What TCRdb holds here is the immuneACCESS table cut down to in-frame rearrangements. Part of the clones is not present; checked against another copy, under half of the missing clones reflect an unresolved V gene, and the others are unexplained. The V and J calls and clone size come from that table; D and trimming were worked out from the DNA. The sample table gives around 140,000 clones. The ten largest clones take up about 0.96% of the sample.

The receptor was isolated from a male donor in good health and CMV-seronegative. In this chain, TRBV7-8 is recombined with TRBJ2-7; 7 of the junction bases match TRBD1. The sequenced sample was PBMCs. Here the CDR3 is given as CASSLQDRVEYEQYF. The nucleotides read TGTGCCAGCAGCTTACAAGACAGGGTTGAGTACGAGCAGTACTTC.